This T cell receptor beta chain was sequenced during a study of cytomegalovirus exposure and HLA in healthy donors. Study context: Unique TCRs from HLA-typed donors, 70 million to 85 million of them, were held in an early data release. Study-wide points: An analysis done earlier found most TCR beta V segments productive about 87% or about 30% of the time.

For this clone: Its specificity is unknown.

With 60 Vbeta and 13 Jbeta primers, the PCR was carried out. Assay used: immunoSEQ multiplex PCR; TCRdb lists only in-frame clones, some missing. The data contain roughly 100,000 clones, over 75% of them singletons. The sequence was obtained from a man between 60 and 75 years old in good health and CMV-seronegative. The sample taken for sequencing was PBMCs.

The CDR3 here is CARGQSGLEKLFF. The CDR3 region has the DNA TGTGCCAGAGGACAGAGCGGATTGGAAAAACTGTTTTTT. The chain couples TRBV7-3 to TRBJ1-4; possible D gene TRBD1, 6 bases. CDR1 is SGHTA and CDR2 is FQGTGA in the germline V gene. This CDR3 has 13 amino acids. V lost 9 bases to trimming and J lost 8 bases, with 16 bases between them.